This T cell receptor (beta chain) was retrieved from a study of regulatory T cells in long-lasting Graves disease. Study background: A definition of persistent Graves' disease required over 5 years of antithyroid drugs plus positive TSH receptor antibodies.

Study-wide results and limits: Persistent disease was characterized by preferential usage of TRBV28, TRBJ1-2 and TRBJ2-5. Lower TCR diversity characterized persistent Graves' patients relative to newly diagnosed patients.

According to the study, TCR beta libraries were built with iRepertoire HTBI primers and CDR3-region Arm-PCR. A single record per CDR3 protein comes from TCRdb applying MiXCR to the multiplex PCR reads. The table includes around 460,000 distinct CDR3 sequences, 20% to 25% detected once. In its sample, this clonotype was seen many times. Its antigen remains unidentified. The V end was cut by 3 bases, the J end by 7 bases, with 15 bases between. CDR1 DFQATT and CDR2 SNEGSKA come from the germline V gene (reference sequence). The CDR3 has 13 residues. Time point of the sample: persistent/refractory GD, antithyroid drugs over 5 years with positive TRAb. From PBMCs, RNA was extracted and then used to make the TCR library. Approximately 9 milliliters of peripheral blood went into EDTA tubes.

The clonotype originates from a female donor with Graves disease. This specimen was peripheral blood mononuclear cells (PBMCs), taken when the disease was refractory, from a patient treated with antithyroid drugs. The chain employs TRBV20-1 and TRBJ1-1; no clear D gene. This chain's CDR3 is CSARDTGRDEAFF. DNA for the CDR3: TGCAGTGCTAGGGATACGGGAAGAGATGAAGCTTTCTTT.